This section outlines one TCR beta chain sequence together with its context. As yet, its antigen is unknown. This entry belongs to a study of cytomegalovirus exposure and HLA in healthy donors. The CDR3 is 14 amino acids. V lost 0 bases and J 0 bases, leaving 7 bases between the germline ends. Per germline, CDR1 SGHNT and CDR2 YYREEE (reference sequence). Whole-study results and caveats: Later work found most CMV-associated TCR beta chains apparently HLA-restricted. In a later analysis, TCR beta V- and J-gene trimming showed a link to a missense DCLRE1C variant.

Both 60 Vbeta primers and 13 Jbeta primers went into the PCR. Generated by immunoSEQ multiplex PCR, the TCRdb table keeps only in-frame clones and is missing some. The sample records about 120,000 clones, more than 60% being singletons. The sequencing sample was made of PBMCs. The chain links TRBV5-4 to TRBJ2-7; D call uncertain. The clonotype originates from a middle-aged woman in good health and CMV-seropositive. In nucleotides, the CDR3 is TGTGCCAGCAGCTTGGAACGTAGCTCCTACGAGCAGTACTTC. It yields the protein CASSLERSSYEQYF.